The 18 T cell receptor beta chains reported below all come from one sample, sequenced in a study of blood T cell repertoires in COVID-19. The protocol was immunoSEQ multiplex PCR, while the TCRdb copy is restricted to in-frame clones and leaves out a portion. Here the sample spans about 130,000 clones, approximately 84% being singletons. The sample was peripheral blood. All receptors derive from a young woman who had recovered from COVID-19.

The CDR3 nucleotides read TGTGCCAGTAGTACGACAGGTTCTAATGAAAAACTGTTTTTT. This gives the protein CASSTTGSNEKLFF. This chain links TRBV19 with TRBJ1-4; possibly TRBD1 for D (6 bases). The CDR3 consists of 14 residues. CDR1 and CDR2 from the germline V gene are LNHDA and SQIVND (reference sequence). V shed 4 bases and J shed 3 bases, with 9 bases lying between them.

The V and J genes are TRBV27 and TRBJ1-2; no firm D call. CDR3 size: 13 residues. Germline lookup yields CDR1 MNHEY and CDR2 SMNVEV (reference sequence). V was clipped by 1 base and J by 2 bases, with 5 bases between them. The CDR3 here is CASSLYGNYGYTF. The CDR3 DNA is TGTGCCAGCAGTTTATACGGGAACTATGGCTACACCTTC.

CDR3: CASRADYTGELFF. The CDR3 DNA reads as TGTGCCAGCAGAGCAGACTACACCGGGGAGCTGTTTTTT. The chain has TRBV2 and TRBJ2-2; no firm D call. Deletions cut 6 bases from V and 3 bases from J, with 8 bases between. Germline loops: CDR1 SNHLY, CDR2 FYNNEI. The CDR3 runs to 13 residues.

This clone was observed a single time. The V and J genes are TRBV27 and TRBJ1-1, with 10 bases identical to TRBD1. J lost 5 bases, V lost 4 bases, and 13 bases had no gene match. The CDR3 length is 17 residues. Germline CDR1 reads MNHEY; CDR2 reads SMNVEV (reference sequence). The CDR3 sequence: CASSSTGTGARWTEAFF. CDR3 bases: TGTGCCAGCAGTTCCACCGGGACAGGGGCGCGTTGGACTGAAGCTTTCTTT.

The V gene is TRBV29-1, the J gene TRBJ1-2, with D perhaps TRBD1 (5 bases). This CDR3 is built from 10 residues. Trimming removed 6 bases from V and 6 bases from J, with 8 bases in between. The germline V gene encodes CDR1 SQVTM and CDR2 ANQGSEA. CDR3 residues: CSVGGDGYTF. The CDR3 coding sequence is TGCAGCGTCGGGGGGGATGGCTACACCTTC.

A single count supports this clone. The V call is TRBV7-3, the J call TRBJ2-1; 8 positions agree with TRBD2. Germline assignment: CDR1 SGHTA and CDR2 FQGTGA. This CDR3 contains 15 residues. V was pared by 0 bases and J by 5 bases, with 3 bases of the junction left unmatched. The CDR3 is CASSLTSGTNNEQFF. The CDR3 nucleotides read TGTGCCAGCAGCTTAACTAGCGGGACGAACAATGAGCAGTTCTTC.

This chain uses TRBV12-3 or TRBV12-4 with TRBJ1-4; D gene ambiguous. V lost 6 bases, J lost 6 bases, and 5 bases lay in between. This CDR3 region has 11 residues. Here the CDR3 reads CASSQYEKLFF. The CDR3 region has the DNA TGTGCCAGCAGCCAATATGAAAAACTGTTTTTT.

The genes are TRBV27 and TRBJ2-5; TRBD1 might be the D (5 bases). V was trimmed by 4 bases and J by 0 bases, leaving 15 bases between them. The CDR3 spans 16 residues. CDR1 MNHEY and CDR2 SMNVEV come from the germline V gene (reference sequence). The CDR3 loop reads CASSSPPSGYQETQYF. CDR3 coding DNA: TGTGCCAGCAGTTCCCCCCCCTCAGGGTACCAAGAGACCCAGTACTTC.

The rearrangement uses TRBV2 and TRBJ1-2; the match to TRBD1 covers 8 bases. The V segment lost 6 bases and the J segment 3 bases; nucleotides outside the gene matches: 12. Germline V gives CDR1 SNHLY, CDR2 FYNNEI. This CDR3 region has 16 residues. The CDR3 DNA reads TGTGCCAGCAGCCCCGGAACAGGGGGAGGTTACTATGGCTACACCTTC. Amino acids: CASSPGTGGGYYGYTF.

The rearrangement uses TRBV7-9 and TRBJ1-4; the D gene is possibly TRBD1 (5 bases). The CDR3 length is 15 residues. V dropped 6 bases and J dropped 2 bases, with 13 bases sitting between them. CDR1 is SEHNR, CDR2 FQNEAQ, per germline (reference sequence). The CDR3, as DNA: TGTGCCAGCAGGGCGGCAGGGCGGACTAATGAAAAACTGTTTTTT. As protein: CASRAAGRTNEKLFF.

The V call is TRBV7-9, the J call TRBJ2-3; D unclear. CDR1 and CDR2 (germline): SEHNR, FQNEAQ (reference sequence). This CDR3 comprises 13 residues. Trimming pared 3 bases from V and 2 bases from J, leaving 6 bases between. The CDR3 DNA follows: TGTGCCAGCAGCTTGGCCAACACAGATACGCAGTATTTT. Translation gives CASSLANTDTQYF. The whole variable domain, remainder taken from reference TRBV7-9 and TRBJ2-3, is DTGVSQNPRHKITKRGQNVTFRCDPISEHNRLYWYRQTLGQGPEFLTYFQNEAQLEKSRLLSDRFSAERPKGSFSTLEIQRTEQGDSAMYLCASSLANTDTQYFGPGTRLTVL.

V is TRBV5-8 and J is TRBJ2-5, with 12 positions matching TRBD2. Germline assignment: CDR1 SGHTS and CDR2 YDEGEE. CDR3 length equals 17 residues. J gave up 5 bases and V 4 bases, and 12 bases lay outside the gene matches. CDR3 DNA: TGTGCCAGCAGCAAAGGGACTAGCGGGCCGGCAGGGGAGACCCAGTACTTC. Translated, it gives CASSKGTSGPAGETQYF. Supplemented by reference TRBV5-8 and TRBJ2-5, the full variable domain reads EAGVTQSPTHLIKTRGQQATLRCSPISGHTSVYWYQQALGLGLQFLLWYDEGEERNRGNFPPRFSGRQFPNYSSELNVNALELEDSALYLCASSKGTSGPAGETQYFGPGTRLLVL.

V is TRBV5-1 and J is TRBJ2-1, with D tentatively TRBD1 (5 bases). The CDR3 has 16 residues. Trimming removed 0 bases at V and 0 bases at J, with 10 bases between. Germline lookup yields CDR1 SGHRS and CDR2 YFSETQ. In nucleotides, the CDR3 is TGCGCCAGCAGCTTGGAAGGAGACAGCTCCTACAATGAGCAGTTCTTC. Protein: CASSLEGDSSYNEQFF.

The chain carries TRBV28 and TRBJ2-2; 15 bases match TRBD2. V was pared by 4 bases and J by 2 bases, with 8 bases of the junction left unmatched. Germline V gives CDR1 MDHEN, CDR2 SYDVKM. The CDR3 runs 19 residues. The CDR3 sequence: CASSSHRTSGGENTGELFF. DNA for the CDR3: TGTGCCAGCAGTTCCCACCGGACTAGCGGGGGGGAAAACACCGGGGAGCTGTTTTTT.

The genes are TRBV27 and TRBJ2-4; D possibly corresponds to TRBD1 (6 bases). Trimming shortened V by 5 bases and J by 1 base, and 12 bases separated the two germline ends. Germline-derived CDR1 and CDR2 are MNHEY and SMNVEV (reference sequence). CDR3 length: 15 amino acids. The CDR3 spells CASSTNRVAKNIQYF. Written as DNA, the CDR3 is TGTGCCAGCAGTACCAACAGGGTTGCCAAAAACATTCAGTACTTC.

This clone was picked up one time. J is TRBJ1-4 and V is TRBV6-1, with 8 bases fitting TRBD1. V was clipped by 2 bases and J by 7 bases; unmatched bases: 9. The CDR3 is made up of 16 amino acids. CDR1 MNHNS and CDR2 SASEGT come from the germline V gene. The CDR3 DNA sequence: TGTGCCAGCAGTGAAAGGGGCAGGGGGCCAAGTGAAAAACTGTTTTTT. This translates into CASSERGRGPSEKLFF.

About this clone itself: Other DNA sequences from this sample encode an identical CDR3 as well. The V call is TRBV27, the J call TRBJ1-2; D gene unclear. The germline gives CDR1 MNHEY, CDR2 SMNVEV (reference sequence). With 2 bases removed from V and 0 bases from J, the gap between germline ends came to 4 bases. The CDR3 is 13 residues long. Here the CDR3 DNA reads TGTGCCAGCAGTTTACAGGCTAACTATGGCTACACCTTC. Residues: CASSLQANYGYTF.

This clone occurred a few times. The gene calls are TRBV3-1 (or the pseudogene TRBV3-2) and TRBJ2-5; 12 nucleotides align to TRBD2. The V segment lost 5 bases and the J segment 2 bases; nucleotides outside the gene matches: 3. Per the germline V gene, CDR1 is LGHDT and CDR2 is YNNKEL (reference sequence). The CDR3 length is 15 residues. The CDR3 DNA sequence: TGTGCCAGCAGCGTTCTAGCGGGGGGGCAAGAGACCCAGTACTTC. This codes for CASSVLAGGQETQYF.